Shown below are 25 T cell receptor beta chains from a single sample sequenced in a study of blood T cell repertoires in COVID-19. Clones were read by immunoSEQ multiplex PCR, and TCRdb kept only the in-frame ones, dropping some. The table shows some 180,000 clones, with approximately 85% occurring only once. Source material: peripheral blood. The receptors stem from an older woman with acute or convalescent COVID-19.

The J gene is TRBJ2-3, the V gene TRBV13; the match to TRBD1 covers 8 bases. Trimming took 6 bases from V and 2 from J; bases not matched to a gene: 10. Germline CDR1 is PRHDT and CDR2 is FYEKMQ (reference sequence). CDR3 length: 16 residues. CDR3 residues: CASSVRDRGTTDTQYF. The CDR3 nucleotides are TGTGCCAGCAGTGTACGAGACAGGGGTACCACAGATACGCAGTATTTT.

The chain joins TRBV29-1 to TRBJ2-3; 9 bases are a match to TRBD2. After removal of 7 bases from V and 4 bases from J, the junction contained 9 bases not matched to a gene. The CDR3 length is 14 residues. Germline CDR1 SQVTM, CDR2 ANQGSEA. CDR3 residues: CSARSAGGSDTQYF. DNA for the CDR3: TGCAGCGCTCGATCAGCGGGAGGTTCAGATACGCAGTATTTT.

This rearrangement joins TRBV27 to TRBJ2-1; no reliable D call. Between the trimmed V and J ends, which lost 6 bases and 0 bases, there was a span of 15 bases. The length of the CDR3 is 16 residues. Germline assignment: CDR1 MNHEY and CDR2 SMNVEV (reference sequence). The CDR3 DNA follows: TGTGCCAGCAGGGTTGACTTGGAAAGCTCCTACAATGAGCAGTTCTTC. Translation: CASRVDLESSYNEQFF.

The V gene is TRBV15, the J gene TRBJ2-5; 8 bases fit TRBD2. V trimming: 1 base; J trimming: 7 bases; junction bases outside the gene matches: 14. The CDR3 contains 17 residues. The V gene's germline CDR1 is LNHNV and CDR2 YYDKDF (reference sequence). CDR3 nucleotides: TGTGCCACCAGCAGAGTCCTGGGAGGAGCGGGAGAGGGGACCCAGTACTTC. Amino acid sequence: CATSRVLGGAGEGTQYF. The variable domain in full, completed from reference TRBV15 and TRBJ2-5, reads DAMVIQNPRYQVTQFGKPVTLSCSQTLNHNVMYWYQQKSSQAPKLLFHYYDKDFNNEADTPDNFQSRRPNTSFCFLDIRSPGLGDTAMYLCATSRVLGGAGEGTQYFGPGTRLLVL.

CDR3 bases: TGTGCCAGCAGCGGTGGACATACGAACACCGGGGAGCTGTTTTTT. Translation gives CASSGGHTNTGELFF. The V call is TRBV5-4, the J call TRBJ2-2; perhaps TRBD1 as D (5 bases). This CDR3 spans 15 amino acids. The germline gives CDR1 SGHNT, CDR2 YYREEE (reference sequence). The V end lost 4 bases, the J end lost 0 bases, and 10 bases lay between the germline ends.

The chain uses TRBV18 and TRBJ1-3; D remains ambiguous. Per the germline V gene, CDR1 is KGHSH and CDR2 is LQKENI. The CDR3 is 16 amino acids. The V end was cut by 1 base, the J end by 2 bases, with 12 bases between. The CDR3 region is CASSPRGGITGNTIYF. DNA of the CDR3: TGTGCCAGCTCACCACGAGGAGGGATCACTGGAAACACCATATATTTT.

The chain links TRBV5-1 to TRBJ2-7; 14 bases agree with TRBD2. This CDR3 is built from 20 residues. Germline V gene sequence: CDR1 SGHRS, CDR2 YFSETQ. Trimming cost V 0 bases and J 0 bases; bases outside gene matches: 11. CDR3 residues: CASSLGPGLAGVESSYEQYF. The CDR3 DNA follows: TGCGCCAGCAGCTTGGGGCCGGGACTAGCGGGAGTAGAGAGCTCCTACGAGCAGTACTTC.

V and J are TRBV5-8 and TRBJ2-5; D is perhaps TRBD1 (5 bases). The CDR3 is 12 residues long. Germline lookup yields CDR1 SGHTS and CDR2 YDEGEE. Trimming took 4 bases from V and 7 from J, leaving 11 bases between them. The CDR3, as DNA: TGTGCCAGCAGCGCCCGAACAGGGACCCAGTACTTC. It codes for CASSARTGTQYF.

Of note for this clone: This sample includes further DNA sequences coding for the same CDR3. The chain is built from TRBV3-1 (or the pseudogene TRBV3-2) and TRBJ1-5; D is possibly TRBD1 (6 bases). V was trimmed by 0 bases and J by 0 bases, leaving 6 bases between them. Per the germline V gene, CDR1 is LGHDT and CDR2 is YNNKEL (reference sequence). The CDR3 has 15 amino acids. The CDR3 region is CASSQEGGSNQPQHF. CDR3 coding DNA: TGTGCCAGCAGCCAAGAAGGGGGTAGCAATCAGCCCCAGCATTTT.

The J gene is TRBJ2-5, the V gene TRBV12-3 or TRBV12-4, with unresolved D. The CDR3 runs to 11 residues. V was pared by 5 bases and J by 2 bases, with 3 bases between. This CDR3 is CASSHQETQYF. CDR3 coding DNA: TGTGCCAGCAGTCATCAAGAGACCCAGTACTTC.

This rearrangement joins TRBV11-2 to TRBJ1-3; D unclear. V dropped 1 base and J dropped 1 base, with 5 bases sitting between them. There are 14 residues in the CDR3. Germline V lookup: CDR1 SGHAT, CDR2 FQNNGV. CDR3 in DNA: TGTGCCAGCAGCTTAGTCGTATCTGGAAACACCATATATTTT. Its translation is CASSLVVSGNTIYF. The full variable domain, completed using reference TRBV11-2 and TRBJ1-3, is EAGVAQSPRYKIIEKRQSVAFWCNPISGHATLYWYQQILGQGPKLLIQFQNNGVVDDSQLPKDRFSAERLKGVDSTLKIQPAKLEDSAVYLCASSLVVSGNTIYFGEGSWLTVV.

The chain is built from TRBV2 and TRBJ2-7; weak D call: TRBD1 (7 bases). Germline lookup yields CDR1 SNHLY and CDR2 FYNNEI. This CDR3 is built from 17 residues. V was clipped by 6 bases and J by 1 base, with 22 bases between them. Written as DNA, the CDR3 is TGTGCCAGCAGACCTAATCCGAACAGGGGAGGATCCTACGAGCAGTACTTC. Its translation: CASRPNPNRGGSYEQYF.

The chain combines TRBV19 with TRBJ1-2, with D perhaps matching TRBD1 (6 bases). The V gene lost 11 bases and the J gene lost 5 bases, with 21 bases spanning the gap. Germline V gene data show CDR1 as LNHDA and CDR2 as SQIVND (reference sequence). This CDR3 comprises 14 residues. The CDR3 loop reads CALKGGTESYGYTF. The CDR3 nucleotides read TGTGCCCTCAAGGGGGGGACCGAATCTTATGGCTACACCTTC. The complete variable domain, with remaining parts taken from reference TRBV19 and TRBJ1-2, reads DGGITQSPKYLFRKEGQNVTLSCEQNLNHDAMYWYRQDPGQGLRLIYYSQIVNDFQKGDIAEGYSVSREKKESFPLTVTSAQKNPTAFYLCALKGGTESYGYTFGSGTRLTVV.

The chain employs TRBV11-3 and TRBJ2-1; D might be TRBD1 (6 bases). This CDR3 is 13 amino acids long. The V end lost 5 bases, the J end lost 7 bases, and 12 bases lay between the germline ends. The germline gives CDR1 SGHNT, CDR2 YENEEA. DNA for the CDR3: TGTGCCAGCAGCCCTCTTACAGGGAATGAGCAGTTCTTC. It encodes CASSPLTGNEQFF.

This clone appeared a single time. V is TRBV6-6 and J is TRBJ2-1, with 16 positions matching TRBD2. Trimming cost V 2 bases and J 9 bases; bases outside gene matches: 1. Per the germline V gene, CDR1 is MNHNY and CDR2 is SVGAGI (reference sequence). CDR3 length: 15 amino acids. The CDR3 region is CASSYGTSGRGEQFF. In DNA, the CDR3 is TGTGCCAGCAGTTACGGGACTAGCGGGAGGGGTGAGCAGTTCTTC.

This rearrangement joins TRBV19 to TRBJ1-6; TRBD1 matches 9 bases. This CDR3 is 16 amino acids long. CDR1 is LNHDA and CDR2 is SQIVND in the germline V gene (reference sequence). Trimming cost V 4 bases and J 6 bases; bases outside gene matches: 7. The CDR3 protein is CASSKTGGTINSPLHF. CDR3 DNA sequence: TGTGCCAGTAGTAAGACAGGGGGTACGATTAATTCACCCCTCCACTTT.

This clone appeared a single time. DNA of the CDR3: TGTGCCAGCAGCCAAGAGGGGCCGGGACTAGCGGGAGGTAGTGTTCAGTACTTC. This gives the protein CASSQEGPGLAGGSVQYF. The V and J genes are TRBV4-2 and TRBJ2-4, with 15 bases identical to TRBD2. The V gene's germline CDR1 is LGHNA and CDR2 YNFKEQ. The CDR3 extends over 18 amino acids. V shed 0 bases, J shed 11 bases, and the junction held 11 bases outside the gene matches.

The chain combines TRBV6-6 with TRBJ1-2; no clear D. Trimming left V 0 bases short and J 2 bases short, with 10 bases between. CDR3 length: 15 residues. Germline CDR1 reads MNHNY; CDR2 reads SVGAGI (reference sequence). The CDR3 nucleotides read TGTGCCAGCAGTTACTCTGGCATTCCCAACTATGGCTACACCTTC. Its protein is CASSYSGIPNYGYTF.

This chain joins TRBV19 and TRBJ2-2; 7 bases map to TRBD2. Unmatched junction bases numbered 12, after V lost 11 bases and J lost 0 bases. Germline V CDR1 and CDR2: LNHDA, SQIVND (reference sequence). The CDR3 loop spans 16 amino acids. CDR3 coding DNA: TGTGCCTCCCGGACTAGAGCCTTAGCGAACACCGGGGAGCTGTTTTTT. Its protein is CASRTRALANTGELFF.

This rearrangement joins TRBV14 to TRBJ1-2, with 9 bases fitting TRBD1. The CDR3 is 14 residues long. Germline V gene data show CDR1 as SGHDN and CDR2 as FVKESK. The ends lost 4 bases at V and 8 bases at J; junction bases unmatched: 8. The CDR3 sequence: CASSPDRGTRGYTF. The CDR3 DNA sequence: TGTGCCAGCAGCCCGGACAGGGGAACCCGAGGCTACACCTTC. Using reference TRBV14 and TRBJ1-2 for the parts outside the CDR3, the full variable domain is EAGVTQFPSHSVIEKGQTVTLRCDPISGHDNLYWYRRVMGKEIKFLLHFVKESKQDESGMPNNRFLAERTGGTYSTLKVQPAELEDSGVYFCASSPDRGTRGYTFGSGTRLTVV.

The chain recombines TRBV14 with TRBJ1-6, with a possible D match to TRBD1 (6 bases). Germline loops: CDR1 SGHDN, CDR2 FVKESK. The V gene lost 5 bases and the J gene lost 5 bases, with 10 bases spanning the gap. The CDR3 extends over 14 amino acids. CDR3 sequence reads: CASSRGQNNSPLHF. CDR3 bases: TGTGCCAGCAGCAGAGGACAGAATAATTCACCCCTCCACTTT. The full variable domain, its missing parts supplied by reference TRBV14 and TRBJ1-6, is EAGVTQFPSHSVIEKGQTVTLRCDPISGHDNLYWYRRVMGKEIKFLLHFVKESKQDESGMPNNRFLAERTGGTYSTLKVQPAELEDSGVYFCASSRGQNNSPLHFGNGTRLTVT.

The V call is TRBV5-1, the J call TRBJ2-2; 10 bases map to TRBD2. Germline V lookup: CDR1 SGHRS, CDR2 YFSETQ. This CDR3 spans 15 amino acids. V lost 2 bases, J lost 6 bases, and 4 bases stayed unmatched. The DNA of the CDR3 is TGCGCCAGCAGCTTAGCGGGAGGGGGACCCGGGGAGCTGTTTTTT. This encodes CASSLAGGGPGELFF.

The chain carries TRBV11-1 and TRBJ2-7; D uncertain. The CDR3 length is 13 residues. Deletions cut 1 base from V and 0 bases from J, with 4 bases between. Germline V lookup: CDR1 SGHAT, CDR2 FQDESV (reference sequence). CDR3 residues: CASSLGSSYEQYF. DNA of the CDR3: TGTGCCAGCAGCTTAGGGAGCTCCTACGAGCAGTACTTC.

The J gene is TRBJ1-1, the V gene TRBV6-5; TRBD1 is a possible D gene (6 bases). Trimming left V 6 bases short and J 5 bases short, with 16 bases between. The germline V gene encodes CDR1 MNHEY and CDR2 SVGAGI. This CDR3 is built from 14 residues. CDR3 protein: CASSADRTRTEAFF. The CDR3 DNA sequence: TGTGCCAGCAGCGCGGACAGAACTCGGACTGAAGCTTTCTTT.

The V gene is TRBV24-1, the J gene TRBJ1-5; D gene ambiguous. The CDR3 covers 15 residues. Per germline, CDR1 KGHDR and CDR2 SFDVKD. Trimming removed 5 bases from V and 0 bases from J, with 10 bases in between. CDR3 bases: TGTGCCACCAGTGCCGCCGGTAATAGCAATCAGCCCCAGCATTTT. It codes for CATSAAGNSNQPQHF.